The 18 T cell receptor beta chains in this list originate from one sample, sequenced in a study of T cell responses to AZD1222 COVID-19 vaccine. Sequenced by immunoSEQ multiplex PCR; TCRdb stores in-frame clones only, minus some. The sample has roughly 91,000 clones; about 90% are singletons. The source material was peripheral blood, sampled on day 0 of AZD1222 vaccination. Receptor source: an adult in good health.

This chain links TRBV4-1 with TRBJ1-1; D not certain. The germline CDR1 and CDR2 sequences are MGHRA and YSYEKL. The CDR3 loop spans 13 amino acids. V lost 4 bases and J lost 3, with 9 bases in between. As DNA, the CDR3 is TGCGCCAGCAGCCGGGTTTCATACACTGAAGCTTTCTTT. This codes for CASSRVSYTEAFF.

Points on this clone: One junction end does not reproduce the germline sequence, and a read error may be involved. The chain has TRBV5-1 and TRBJ2-1, with 10 bases matching TRBD2. Germline CDR1 is SGHRS and CDR2 is YFSETQ. The CDR3 is made up of 18 amino acids. DNA of the CDR3: TGTGCCAGCAGCGGCTCTAGCGGGAGTGATCCATCCTACAATGAGCAGTTCTTC. Amino acids: CASSGSSGSDPSYNEQFF.

The gene calls are TRBV6-5 and TRBJ1-6, with a possible D match to TRBD1 (5 bases). The CDR3 loop spans 15 amino acids. Germline loops: CDR1 MNHEY, CDR2 SVGAGI. Deletions cut 0 bases from V and 9 bases from J, with 12 bases between. The CDR3 DNA reads as TGTGCCAGCAGTTACTCGACCGACAGTAGTTCACCCCTCCACTTT. Its translation: CASSYSTDSSSPLHF.

The chain has TRBV12-3 or TRBV12-4 and TRBJ1-2, with 9 bases aligning to TRBD1. This CDR3 contains 13 residues. V dropped 6 bases and J dropped 8; count of bases not matched to a gene: 7. The CDR3 DNA follows: TGTGCCAGCAGACCCGGGACAGGGTCAGGCTACACCTTC. Amino acids: CASRPGTGSGYTF.

This sequence joins TRBV7-8 and TRBJ1-6, with TRBD1 matching over 7 bases. The CDR3 sequence is 16 residues long. The V and J ends lost 1 base and 2 bases, in that order; junction bases with no gene match: 2. Germline V gene sequence: CDR1 SGHVS, CDR2 FQNEAQ. DNA of the CDR3: TGTGCCAGCAGCTTAGAGCAGGGGGCCTATAATTCACCCCTCCACTTT. Amino acid sequence: CASSLEQGAYNSPLHF.

The chain is built from TRBV2 and TRBJ1-5, with D maybe TRBD1 (6 bases). This CDR3 spans 14 amino acids. Germline values: CDR1 SNHLY, CDR2 FYNNEI. Between the trimmed V and J ends, which lost 1 base and 2 bases, there was a span of 6 bases. The CDR3 protein is CASSEGTGNQPQHF. CDR3 nucleotides: TGTGCCAGCAGTGAAGGGACAGGCAATCAGCCCCAGCATTTT. Full variable domain (rest looked up from reference TRBV2 and TRBJ1-5): EPEVTQTPSHQVTQMGQEVILRCVPISNHLYFYWYRQILGQKVEFLVSFYNNEISEKSEIFDDQFSVERPDGSNFTLKIRSTKLEDSAMYFCASSEGTGNQPQHFGDGTRLSIL.

CDR3 region: CASKQGPYGYTF. The DNA of the CDR3 is TGTGCCAGCAAACAAGGGCCCTATGGCTACACCTTC. The chain uses TRBV2 and TRBJ1-2, with D uncertain. Germline V gene lookup returns CDR1 SNHLY and CDR2 FYNNEI. The CDR3 spans 12 residues. V lost 7 bases, J lost 4 bases, and 10 bases lay in between.

V gene TRBV4-1 combines with J gene TRBJ1-3; D may be TRBD1 (5 bases). Germline V gene lookup returns CDR1 MGHRA and CDR2 YSYEKL. CDR3 size: 17 residues. Trimming stripped 3 bases from V and 2 bases from J, with 17 bases between. The CDR3 loop reads CASSQLTTGGTGNTIYF. CDR3 DNA sequence: TGCGCCAGCAGCCAGCTGACAACGGGGGGAACTGGAAACACCATATATTTT.

This chain joins TRBV7-8 and TRBJ1-1; TRBD1 is a possible D gene (6 bases). The CDR3 totals 12 residues. Per germline, CDR1 SGHVS and CDR2 FQNEAQ. V was pared by 5 bases and J by 10 bases, with 14 bases between. This CDR3 is CASSPTGTRAFF. In DNA, the CDR3 is TGTGCCAGCAGCCCTACAGGGACGAGAGCTTTCTTT.

This clone was counted between two and nine times. The chain is built from TRBV2 and TRBJ1-1; the match to TRBD1 covers 7 bases. J lost 6 bases, V lost 4 bases, and 5 bases had no gene match. CDR3 size: 13 residues. The germline V gene has CDR1 SNHLY and CDR2 FYNNEI. The DNA for the CDR3 is TGTGCCAGCAGTGTGAGACAGGGCGCTGAAGCTTTCTTT. Its protein is CASSVRQGAEAFF.

The V and J genes are TRBV4-2 and TRBJ2-2; D gene uncertain. The CDR3 loop spans 14 amino acids. From germline, CDR1 is LGHNA and CDR2 YNFKEQ. Trimming cost V 0 bases and J 4 bases, with 6 bases left between them. CDR3 in amino acids: CASSQDKFTGELFF. CDR3 coding DNA: TGTGCCAGCAGCCAAGATAAGTTCACCGGGGAGCTGTTTTTT.

V usage is TRBV15 and J usage is TRBJ1-2; D uncertain. The CDR3 contains 14 residues. V dropped 0 bases and J dropped 3 bases, with 8 bases sitting between them. CDR1 LNHNV and CDR2 YYDKDF come from the germline V gene (reference sequence). CDR3 in DNA: TGTGCCACCAGCAGAGAGGGCACCGACTATGGCTACACCTTC. It specifies CATSREGTDYGYTF.

V is TRBV7-9 and J is TRBJ1-2; no firm D call. The germline gives CDR1 SEHNR, CDR2 FQNEAQ (reference sequence). The CDR3 loop spans 11 amino acids. The V end lost 11 bases, the J end lost 4 bases, and 11 bases lay between the germline ends. The CDR3 DNA follows: TGTGCCGTCCGACCGGGCTATGGCTACACCTTC. Its protein product is CAVRPGYGYTF.

The V and J genes are TRBV7-2 and TRBJ2-2, with D tentatively TRBD2 (6 bases). Germline CDR1 reads SGHTA; CDR2 reads FQGNSA. CDR3 length equals 15 residues. V lost 3 bases to trimming and J lost 6 bases, with 14 bases between them. The DNA for the CDR3 is TGTGCCAGCAGCTTGACCGGGAGTAGCCCCGGGGAGCTGTTTTTT. Its translation is CASSLTGSSPGELFF. The full variable domain, with the rest looked up from reference TRBV7-2 and TRBJ2-2, is GAGVSQSPSNKVTEKGKDVELRCDPISGHTALYWYRQSLGQGLEFLIYFQGNSAPDKSGLPSDRFSAERTGGSVSTLTIQRTQQEDSAVYLCASSLTGSSPGELFFGEGSRLTVL.

V gene TRBV6-5 combines with J gene TRBJ2-7; perhaps TRBD2 as D (5 bases). The CDR3 is 13 residues long. Germline V lookup: CDR1 MNHEY, CDR2 SVGAGI. Trimming pared 5 bases from V and 4 bases from J, leaving 12 bases between. The CDR3 reads CASSPGVAYEQYV. DNA for the CDR3: TGTGCCAGCAGTCCCGGGGTCGCTTACGAGCAGTACGTC.

The chain has TRBV5-5 and TRBJ2-3; 10 bases are shared with TRBD1. V lost 4 bases to trimming and J lost 3 bases; unmatched junction nucleotides: 5. The CDR3 extends over 15 amino acids. From germline, CDR1 is SGHKS and CDR2 YYEKEE (reference sequence). The DNA for the CDR3 is TGTGCCAGCAGCCCGGGGGACAGGGGTACAGATACGCAGTATTTT. Translating it yields CASSPGDRGTDTQYF.

This clone appeared a few times. The chain is built from TRBV30 and TRBJ1-4, with a tentative D call TRBD1 (6 bases). CDR1 is GTSNPN and CDR2 is SVGIG in the germline V gene (reference sequence). V was clipped by 1 base and J by 7 bases, with 10 bases between them. There are 13 residues in the CDR3. The DNA of the CDR3 is TGTGCCTGGAGTGGGGGACACGGTGAAAAACTGTTTTTT. This encodes CAWSGGHGEKLFF.

The gene calls are TRBV19 and TRBJ1-2, with 12 bases identical to TRBD1. Germline CDR1 reads LNHDA; CDR2 reads SQIVND (reference sequence). The CDR3 consists of 14 residues. V was pared by 7 bases and J by 7 bases, with 7 bases of the junction left unmatched. As DNA, the CDR3 is TGTGCCAGTAACCCGGGACAGGGGGCGGCTGGCTACACCTTC. As protein: CASNPGQGAAGYTF.